This T cell receptor beta chain was found in a study of CD8 T cells in Susac syndrome. In the case of this clonotype: Its target is unknown.

General study points: TCR sequencing and HLA analysis covered a relatively small number of individuals.

Random hexamers primed reverse transcription of 0.5 to 1 ug RNA. The CDR3 of TCR beta was amplified by immunoSEQ multiplex PCR across 54 Vbeta and 13 Jbeta. One entry per CDR3 protein, called by TCRdb with MiXCR from the immunoSEQ multiplex PCR reads. Of a few hundred thousand distinct CDR3 sequences listed, over 75% are singletons. Sequencing of TCR beta was undertaken in CD8+ and CD4+ T cells derived from blood. The multiple sclerosis controls consisted of treatment-naive patients with relapsing-remitting disease, either stable or active. V was cut by 0 bases and J by 5 bases, with 12 bases left in between. This CDR3 is 15 amino acids long. Germline loops: CDR1 SGHNT, CDR2 YYREEE (reference sequence).

The clonotype was recovered from a human donor with multiple sclerosis. The sequencing input was CD8+ T cells from PBMCs. The gene calls are TRBV5-4 and TRBJ2-1, with a possible D match to TRBD1 (6 bases). CDR3 region: CASSLAPGVNNEQFF. As DNA, the CDR3 is TGTGCCAGCAGCTTGGCCCCAGGGGTGAACAATGAGCAGTTCTTC.